The source of this T cell receptor beta chain is a study of PD-1 blockade in mismatch repair-deficient tumors. Trimming removed 6 bases at V and 2 bases at J, with 15 bases between. This CDR3 has 15 amino acids. Germline V gene lookup returns CDR1 MNHEY and CDR2 SMNVEV (reference sequence). This clone has just one count. TCRdb's copy holds only in-frame clones and misses some; the assay was immunoSEQ multiplex PCR. Of 100,000 to 150,000 clones listed, around 83% were seen once; the top ten hold about 13%. Sequenced here: peripheral blood, sampled 44 weeks after starting pembrolizumab. This sequence originates from an adult with mismatch repair-deficient cancer. V usage is TRBV27 and J usage is TRBJ2-3, with D tentatively TRBD1 (6 bases). CDR3 residues: CASRIGQWATDTQYF. In nucleotides, the CDR3 is TGTGCCAGCAGAATTGGACAGTGGGCCACAGATACGCAGTATTTT.